Listed here are 25 T cell receptor beta chains from one sample, sequenced in a study of response to subunit inactivated influenza vaccine. TCRdb re-called the RT-PCR reads through MiXCR, storing one row per CDR3 protein. The sample holds under 200,000 distinct CDR3 sequences, roughly 12% seen once. The sample also formed part of further work on T cells expressing NK-cell markers. That work states: With UMIs, 5'RACE template switching was used to make TCR beta cDNA.

Sequencing used CD8+ T cells sorted from PBMCs, obtained 11 to 12 days after vaccination. Receptors originate from a man in his fifties or sixties who received an inactivated influenza vaccine.

This CDR3 reads CASSLNLIGPRRGEQFF. The CDR3 DNA is TGCGCCAGCAGCCTAAACCTTATCGGACCGAGGCGGGGTGAGCAGTTCTTC. J is TRBJ2-1 and V is TRBV5-1, with D perhaps matching TRBD2 (6 bases). This CDR3 spans 17 amino acids. V lost 4 bases, J lost 9 bases, and 26 bases lay in between. Germline V gives CDR1 SGHRS, CDR2 YFSETQ.

This clonotype has more than one count but fewer than ten. This chain links TRBV10-2 with TRBJ2-5; maybe TRBD1 (5 bases). The length of the CDR3 is 13 residues. Trimming took off 8 bases at V and 1 base at J, with 11 bases between the two ends. Germline lookup yields CDR1 WSHSY and CDR2 SAAADI. The CDR3 DNA sequence: TGCGCCAGCCGGCAGGGCCTCCAAGAGACCCAGTACTTC. It yields the protein CASRQGLQETQYF.

A remark on this clonotype: An end of the junction does not agree with germline; a read error may underlie this. The chain links TRBV7-9 to TRBJ1-2, with D uncertain. The length of the CDR3 is 12 residues. Germline loops: CDR1 SEHNR, CDR2 FQNEAQ (reference sequence). CDR3 coding DNA: TGTGCCAGCAGCTTAGAGGCCACCGTAAACAACTTC. Its translation: CASSLEATVNNF. The whole variable domain, filled in from reference TRBV7-9 and TRBJ1-2, reads DTGVSQNPRHKITKRGQNVTFRCDPISEHNRLYWYRQTLGQGPEFLTYFQNEAQLEKSRLLSDRFSAERPKGSFSTLEIQRTEQGDSAMYLCASSLEATVNNFGSGTRLTVV.

The chain is built from TRBV28 and TRBJ2-1; 9 bases map to TRBD2. Unmatched junction bases numbered 8, after V lost 2 bases and J lost 6 bases. CDR3 length equals 16 residues. Germline values: CDR1 MDHEN, CDR2 SYDVKM. The CDR3 loop reads CASSLRLAGYINEQFF. The DNA for the CDR3 is TGTGCCAGCAGTTTAAGGCTAGCGGGATACATCAATGAGCAGTTCTTC. Complete variable domain (other parts from reference TRBV28 and TRBJ2-1): DVKVTQSSRYLVKRTGEKVFLECVQDMDHENMFWYRQDPGLGLRLIYFSYDVKMKEKGDIPEGYSVSREKKERFSLILESASTNQTSMYLCASSLRLAGYINEQFFGPGTRLTVL.

This clonotype was counted between two and nine times. The CDR3 DNA reads as TGTGCCAGCAGCTTCGGGGACACTTGGGACTATGGCTACACCTTC. It is translated as CASSFGDTWDYGYTF. The chain combines TRBV7-8 with TRBJ1-2; D may be TRBD1 (6 bases). CDR1 is SGHVS, CDR2 FQNEAQ, per germline. The germline V and J ends were trimmed by 3 bases and 3 bases, with 14 bases remaining between them. The CDR3 consists of 15 residues.

The V gene is TRBV12-3 or TRBV12-4, the J gene TRBJ2-7, with D possibly being TRBD1 or TRBD2 (5 bases each). This CDR3 comprises 15 residues. Trimming pared 6 bases from V and 7 bases from J, leaving 22 bases between. The CDR3 spells CASSPREGAIGEQYF. The CDR3 DNA is TGTGCCAGCAGCCCCCGGGAAGGGGCGATCGGTGAGCAGTACTTC.

The table lists this clonotype with many counts. This chain uses TRBV15 with TRBJ2-2; D gene unclear. V was cut by 1 base and J by 7 bases, with 7 bases left in between. CDR3 length: 13 amino acids. Germline V gene data show CDR1 as LNHNV and CDR2 as YYDKDF (reference sequence). This CDR3 reads CATSRGLGGELFF. CDR3 bases: TGTGCCACCAGCAGAGGGTTGGGCGGGGAGCTGTTTTTT.

V is TRBV3-1 and J is TRBJ1-2; D unclear. Germline loops: CDR1 LGHDT, CDR2 YNNKEL (reference sequence). Trimming shortened V by 7 bases and J by 2 bases, and 11 bases separated the two germline ends. The CDR3 runs 13 residues. The CDR3 bases are TGTGCCAGCAACCCAGCGGGGAACTATGGCTACACCTTC. It encodes CASNPAGNYGYTF.

This clonotype was detected many times. The DNA for the CDR3 is TGTGCCAGCAGCACAGTCTCCGGGACTAGTACAGGAGATACGCAGTATTTT. Translated, it gives CASSTVSGTSTGDTQYF. The chain recombines TRBV5-8 with TRBJ2-3; 8 bases match TRBD2. The length of the CDR3 is 17 residues. The junction had 15 bases not matched to a gene; V was cut back by 4 bases and J by 5 bases. The germline V gene has CDR1 SGHTS and CDR2 YDEGEE.

This sequence joins TRBV15 and TRBJ1-1, with D perhaps matching TRBD1 (5 bases). Germline lookup yields CDR1 LNHNV and CDR2 YYDKDF (reference sequence). V was clipped by 3 bases and J by 7 bases, with 27 bases between them. The CDR3 spans 18 residues. The CDR3 reads CATSSGVGRAESQLEAFF. The DNA for the CDR3 is TGTGCCACCAGCAGTGGCGTGGGGCGGGCGGAGAGTCAGCTTGAAGCTTTCTTT.

Only a few counts were recorded for this clonotype. The genes are TRBV28 and TRBJ2-2, with no clear D. Germline V gene data show CDR1 as MDHEN and CDR2 as SYDVKM. V was trimmed by 6 bases and J by 5 bases, leaving 10 bases between them. The CDR3 spans 13 residues. This CDR3 is CASSLQETGELFF. Here the CDR3 DNA reads TGTGCCAGCAGCCTCCAAGAGACCGGGGAGCTGTTTTTT.

This clonotype was counted only a few times. The rearrangement links TRBV4-3 to TRBJ1-5; TRBD1 matches 9 bases. Germline V lookup: CDR1 LGHNA, CDR2 YSLEER. The CDR3 sequence is 16 residues long. Trimming took 3 bases from V and 3 from J; bases not matched to a gene: 6. For the CDR3, the DNA is TGCGCCAGCAGCCAGGACAGGGGAGGAAACAATCAGCCCCAGCATTTT. Protein: CASSQDRGGNNQPQHF.

This clonotype came up a few times. The chain has TRBV6-5 and TRBJ1-1, with D unclear. CDR1 MNHEY and CDR2 SVGAGI come from the germline V gene. There are 14 residues in the CDR3. V shed 0 bases and J shed 1 base, with 6 bases lying between them. The CDR3 region is CASSYSGWNTEAFF. Written as DNA, the CDR3 is TGTGCCAGCAGTTACTCAGGCTGGAACACTGAAGCTTTCTTT.

This sequence joins TRBV5-6 and TRBJ2-5; D uncertain. The CDR3 totals 13 residues. CDR1 is SGHDT and CDR2 is YYEEEE in the germline V gene. V lost 5 bases and J 1 base, leaving 9 bases between the germline ends. DNA of the CDR3: TGTGCCAGCAGGAACGCCCCCCAAGAGACCCAGTACTTC. As protein: CASRNAPQETQYF.

The chain recombines TRBV20-1 with TRBJ2-7; tentatively, D is TRBD2 (8 bases). Deletions cut 2 bases from V and 3 bases from J, with 14 bases between. The CDR3 length is 14 residues. Germline V gene lookup returns CDR1 DFQATT and CDR2 SNEGSKA (reference sequence). CDR3 region: CSARSTGTSYEQYF. DNA of the CDR3: TGCAGTGCTAGATCGACAGGGACTAGCTACGAGCAGTACTTC.

This clonotype showed up just a few times. A much larger clone differs from this one at a single base, so this may be a read error. The chain recombines TRBV12-3 or TRBV12-4 with TRBJ1-1; no clear D gene. The CDR3 covers 11 residues. Trimming pared 6 bases from V and 1 base from J, leaving 3 bases between. CDR3 amino acids: CASSWNTEAFF. CDR3 DNA: TGTGCCAGCAGCTGGAACACTGAAGCTTTCTTT.

V gene TRBV20-1 combines with J gene TRBJ2-5; 10 nucleotides align to TRBD2. Losses at the gene ends were 4 bases for V and 7 bases for J; bases not matched to a gene: 9. The CDR3 is 14 amino acids. Germline V gives CDR1 DFQATT, CDR2 SNEGSKA (reference sequence). CDR3 sequence reads: CSATPTSGQRTQYF. In DNA, the CDR3 is TGCAGTGCTACCCCGACTAGCGGGCAAAGGACCCAGTACTTC.

The chain uses TRBV12-3 or TRBV12-4 and TRBJ2-3; D is unclear. Trimming removed 8 bases at V and 5 bases at J, with 5 bases between. This CDR3 spans 10 amino acids. CDR3: CASGEDTQYF. CDR3 coding DNA: TGTGCCAGCGGTGAAGATACGCAGTATTTT.

The chain recombines TRBV11-2 with TRBJ2-1; no reliable D call. From germline, CDR1 is SGHAT and CDR2 FQNNGV. This CDR3 is built from 13 residues. V was pared by 8 bases and J by 6 bases, with 14 bases between. DNA for the CDR3: TGTGCCAGCCAAGGAGAATGGGGCAATGAGCAGTTCTTC. Translated, it gives CASQGEWGNEQFF.

V and J are TRBV7-8 and TRBJ2-5; no clear D gene. The CDR3 is 14 amino acids. V gave up 5 bases and J gave up 3 bases, with 13 bases separating them. Germline CDR1 and CDR2: SGHVS and FQNEAQ. In DNA, the CDR3 is TGTGCCAGCAGCGGATTGCTATCCGAAGAGACCCAGTACTTC. Its translation is CASSGLLSEETQYF.

This clonotype was detected ten times or more. The V and J genes are TRBV27 and TRBJ2-1; 11 bases match TRBD2. Germline V lookup: CDR1 MNHEY, CDR2 SMNVEV (reference sequence). J gave up 4 bases and V 6 bases, and 5 bases lay outside the gene matches. The CDR3 totals 15 residues. CDR3: CASSFGTSGYNEQFF. CDR3 DNA sequence: TGTGCCAGCAGCTTCGGGACTAGCGGTTACAATGAGCAGTTCTTC.

The sample holds many counts of this clonotype. CDR3 DNA sequence: TGTGCCATCAGTGAGTCGGGACAGCTCCAAGAGACCCAGTACTTC. Amino acids: CAISESGQLQETQYF. The chain joins TRBV10-3 to TRBJ2-5, with 7 bases lining up with TRBD1. The V and J ends lost 0 bases and 1 base, in that order; junction bases with no gene match: 2. The CDR3 runs 15 residues. Germline CDR1 ENHRY, CDR2 SYGVKD.

This clonotype has a handful of counts. The chain is built from TRBV6-1 and TRBJ2-2; D unclear. Germline loops: CDR1 MNHNS, CDR2 SASEGT. Trimming left V 9 bases short and J 2 bases short, with 19 bases between. This CDR3 spans 16 amino acids. The CDR3 reads CASYWAQIPNTGELFF. The DNA of the CDR3 is TGTGCCAGTTACTGGGCCCAAATACCCAACACCGGGGAGCTGTTTTTT.

This clonotype was detected ten times or more. CDR3 sequence: CASSGGTGWTGELFF. The CDR3 DNA is TGTGCCAGCAGTGGAGGGACAGGGTGGACCGGGGAGCTGTTTTTT. The chain carries TRBV12-3 or TRBV12-4 and TRBJ2-2; 9 bases map to TRBD1. The CDR3 runs to 15 residues. Trimming took 5 bases from V and 5 from J; bases not matched to a gene: 6.

This rearrangement joins TRBV20-1 to TRBJ2-7, with D uncertain. CDR1 and CDR2 (germline): DFQATT, SNEGSKA (reference sequence). This CDR3 comprises 14 residues. Trimming shortened V by 0 bases and J by 2 bases, and 11 bases separated the two germline ends. CDR3 sequence reads: CSARDPVLPYEQYF. The CDR3 DNA sequence: TGCAGTGCTAGAGATCCAGTCTTACCCTACGAGCAGTACTTC.